This passage covers 23 T cell receptor beta chains from one sample sequenced in a study of T-cell memory formation after mild COVID-19. TCRdb reprocessed the 5' RACE reads via MiXCR and lists one record per CDR3 protein. The sample includes more than 350,000 distinct CDR3 sequences, around a fifth of them seen just once. Sequenced material: PBMCs or a T cell subset sorted from them (not recorded which). These TCRs come from an adult woman who had mild COVID-19 (a few samples of this study predate the infection). Cell type and time point are not known.

The chain carries TRBV7-9 and TRBJ2-1; D ambiguous. V was trimmed by 5 bases and J by 9 bases, leaving 8 bases between them. Germline assignment: CDR1 SEHNR and CDR2 FQNEAQ (reference sequence). The CDR3 is made up of 11 amino acids. The CDR3 loop is CASSAWGEQFF. The CDR3 region has the DNA TGTGCCAGCAGCGCCTGGGGTGAGCAGTTCTTC. Combining the CDR3 with reference TRBV7-9 and TRBJ2-1 gives the whole variable domain DTGVSQNPRHKITKRGQNVTFRCDPISEHNRLYWYRQTLGQGPEFLTYFQNEAQLEKSRLLSDRFSAERPKGSFSTLEIQRTEQGDSAMYLCASSAWGEQFFGPGTRLTVL.

This rearrangement joins TRBV7-9 to TRBJ1-2; 8 bases map to TRBD1. CDR1 and CDR2 from the germline V gene are SEHNR and FQNEAQ (reference sequence). The CDR3 length is 13 residues. The ends lost 1 base at V and 10 bases at J; junction bases unmatched: 5. The CDR3 is CASSLGAGGDYTF. The CDR3, as DNA: TGTGCCAGCAGCTTAGGGGCAGGGGGCGACTACACCTTC.

Here the CDR3 reads CASSRQGGTGELFF. CDR3 coding DNA: TGTGCCAGCTCCCGACAGGGGGGGACCGGGGAGCTGTTTTTT. The chain links TRBV3-1 to TRBJ2-2; TRBD1 agrees at 9 bases. The junction had 6 bases not matched to a gene; V was cut back by 8 bases and J by 5 bases. CDR3 length: 14 residues. Per the germline V gene, CDR1 is LGHDT and CDR2 is YNNKEL (reference sequence).

This clonotype has more than one count but fewer than ten. This chain connects TRBV20-1 to TRBJ2-5; D uncertain. Germline CDR1 reads DFQATT; CDR2 reads SNEGSKA (reference sequence). The length of the CDR3 is 13 residues. The CDR3 reads CTVSDPMLETQYF. In DNA form, the CDR3 reads TGCACCGTGAGTGACCCAATGCTAGAGACCCAGTACTTC.

This clonotype has just a few counts. The CDR3 is CASSFAGTNQPQHF. Here the CDR3 DNA reads TGTGCCAGCAGTTTCGCGGGGACCAATCAGCCCCAGCATTTT. The V gene is TRBV27, the J gene TRBJ1-5; TRBD1 might be the D (5 bases). Per the germline V gene, CDR1 is MNHEY and CDR2 is SMNVEV (reference sequence). CDR3 size: 14 residues. Trimming removed 3 bases at V and 3 bases at J, with 9 bases between.

This chain joins TRBV6-6 and TRBJ2-3; TRBD1 is a possible D gene (7 bases). Germline CDR1 reads MNHNY; CDR2 reads SVGAGI (reference sequence). The V and J ends lost 4 bases and 6 bases respectively, with 14 bases between them. This CDR3 is built from 14 residues. In nucleotides, the CDR3 is TGTGCCAGCAGTTTGACAGGGACTCGCGATACGCAGTATTTT. Its translation is CASSLTGTRDTQYF.

This sequence joins TRBV12-3 or TRBV12-4 and TRBJ2-7, with a tentative D call TRBD2 (5 bases). V was cut by 8 bases and J by 7 bases, with 15 bases left in between. The CDR3 consists of 12 residues. CDR3 in amino acids: CASRLPGKEQYF. The CDR3, as DNA: TGTGCCAGCCGACTTCCGGGGAAGGAGCAGTACTTC.

The CDR3: CASSEVQRTPNTGELFF. In DNA form, the CDR3 reads TGTGCCAGCAGTGAGGTCCAGCGGACTCCGAACACCGGGGAGCTGTTTTTT. V usage is TRBV2 and J usage is TRBJ2-2, with a tentative D call TRBD2 (5 bases). The germline V gene has CDR1 SNHLY and CDR2 FYNNEI. This CDR3 comprises 17 residues. Deletions cut 3 bases from V and 0 bases from J, with 14 bases between.

The sample holds many counts of this clonotype. This chain links TRBV20-1 with TRBJ1-6; 10 bases are a match to TRBD1. V was pared by 3 bases and J by 8 bases, with 7 bases of the junction left unmatched. CDR1 is DFQATT, CDR2 SNEGSKA, per germline (reference sequence). The CDR3 runs to 15 residues. CDR3 in DNA: TGCAGTGCTAGGCTCCGGGACAGGGGACATTCACCCCTCCACTTT. Translating gives CSARLRDRGHSPLHF.

This clonotype has just a few counts. This sequence joins TRBV9 and TRBJ1-2; no definite D call. The CDR3 totals 12 residues. Germline values: CDR1 SGDLS, CDR2 YYNGEE. V was trimmed by 7 bases and J by 10 bases, leaving 17 bases between them. The CDR3 bases are TGTGCCAGCGGGCGGCAGGCAAACGACTACACCTTC. It yields the protein CASGRQANDYTF. Supplemented by reference TRBV9 and TRBJ1-2, the full variable domain reads DSGVTQTPKHLITATGQRVTLRCSPRSGDLSVYWYQQSLDQGLQFLIQYYNGEERAKGNILERFSAQQFPDLHSELNLSSLELGDSALYFCASGRQANDYTFGSGTRLTVV.

The chain is built from TRBV7-8 and TRBJ1-5; 9 bases agree with TRBD1. Germline loops: CDR1 SGHVS, CDR2 FQNEAQ. After removal of 1 base from V and 6 bases from J, the junction contained 4 bases not matched to a gene. This CDR3 has 15 amino acids. The CDR3, as DNA: TGTGCCAGCAGCTTAGGGGACAGGGTCGTTCAGCCCCAGCATTTT. It translates to CASSLGDRVVQPQHF.

The chain combines TRBV18 with TRBJ2-3; D is possibly TRBD2 (6 bases). The ends were cut back, 8 bases at V and 8 bases at J, with 14 bases in the middle. Germline lookup yields CDR1 KGHSH and CDR2 LQKENI. CDR3 size: 12 residues. CDR3 residues: CASARPGGTQYF. In DNA form, the CDR3 reads TGTGCCAGCGCTCGTCCCGGGGGTACGCAGTATTTT.

J is TRBJ2-4 and V is TRBV29-1; D is perhaps TRBD1 (5 bases). The CDR3 sequence is 14 residues long. Germline-derived CDR1 and CDR2 are SQVTM and ANQGSEA. Trimming cost V 5 bases and J 0 bases, with 11 bases left between them. The CDR3 coding sequence is TGCAGCGTTAGACAGTCGCTAGCCAAAAACATTCAGTACTTC. This sequence encodes CSVRQSLAKNIQYF.

In its sample, this clonotype was seen a few times. The chain couples TRBV12-3 or TRBV12-4 to TRBJ2-5, with TRBD1 as a possible D gene (5 bases). V shed 3 bases and J shed 4 bases, with 12 bases lying between them. CDR3 length: 14 residues. This CDR3 is CASSFGAGPETQYF. CDR3 in DNA: TGTGCCAGCAGTTTTGGGGCAGGACCAGAGACCCAGTACTTC.

The chain is built from TRBV12-3 or TRBV12-4 and TRBJ1-5; unclear D gene. Trimming left V 4 bases short and J 0 bases short, with 16 bases between. This CDR3 is built from 17 residues. The CDR3: CASSWRPTTHSNQPQHF. In DNA form, the CDR3 reads TGTGCCAGCAGTTGGAGGCCGACCACTCATAGCAATCAGCCCCAGCATTTT.

This clonotype showed up many times. The chain combines TRBV12-3 or TRBV12-4 with TRBJ2-5; TRBD2 matches 8 bases. With V trimmed by 3 bases and J by 10 bases, 4 bases remained unmatched. The CDR3 has 12 amino acids. The CDR3 DNA is TGTGCCAGCAGTTTCCCCCTAGCGGGCCAGTACTTC. It yields the protein CASSFPLAGQYF.

The chain has TRBV7-2 and TRBJ2-1; D is undetermined. The V gene's germline CDR1 is SGHTA and CDR2 FQGNSA. CDR3 length: 12 residues. V shed 5 bases and J shed 8 bases, with 10 bases lying between them. In DNA, the CDR3 is TGTGCCAGCAGCCGCATGAGCTATGAGCAGTTCTTC. It codes for CASSRMSYEQFF.

This clonotype was detected only a few times. Relative to the germline gene, one junction end is altered; a read error may explain this. This rearrangement joins TRBV7-7 to TRBJ2-2, with 8 positions matching TRBD1. Germline V gene lookup returns CDR1 SSHAT and CDR2 FNYEAQ (reference sequence). The CDR3 extends over 16 amino acids. CDR3 nucleotides: TGTGCTAGCAGCCCTCAGGGGGCGTTTGGCACCGGGGAGCTGTTTTTT. This translates into CASSPQGAFGTGELFF.

The chain joins TRBV14 to TRBJ2-3, with 7 bases fitting TRBD2. Germline values: CDR1 SGHDN, CDR2 FVKESK. The CDR3 totals 14 residues. With 5 bases clipped from V and 2 bases from J, the junction kept 4 bases outside the gene matches. CDR3 amino acids: CASSSRLATDTQYF. The CDR3 nucleotides are TGTGCCAGCAGCTCACGACTAGCCACAGATACGCAGTATTTT. Full variable domain (rest looked up from reference TRBV14 and TRBJ2-3): EAGVTQFPSHSVIEKGQTVTLRCDPISGHDNLYWYRRVMGKEIKFLLHFVKESKQDESGMPNNRFLAERTGGTYSTLKVQPAELEDSGVYFCASSSRLATDTQYFGPGTRLTVL.

This clonotype was counted between two and nine times. V and J are TRBV5-1 and TRBJ2-7, with D possibly matching TRBD2 (7 bases). Trimming pared 4 bases from V and 4 bases from J, leaving 15 bases between. CDR1 and CDR2 (germline): SGHRS, YFSETQ. The CDR3 is 14 amino acids. This CDR3 reads CASSDGGASYEQYF. In DNA form, the CDR3 reads TGCGCCAGCAGCGATGGGGGGGCCTCGTACGAGCAGTACTTC.

The chain joins TRBV12-3 or TRBV12-4 to TRBJ2-7; D gene unclear. The germline V and J ends were trimmed by 2 bases and 1 base, with 9 bases remaining between them. The CDR3 runs to 14 residues. CDR3 in DNA: TGTGCCAGCAGTTTAAAGTCTGGGTCCTACGAGCAGTACTTC. Its protein is CASSLKSGSYEQYF.

The CDR3 is CASMFGTDTQYF. The DNA of the CDR3 is TGTGCCAGCATGTTCGGCACAGATACGCAGTATTTT. The chain carries TRBV2 and TRBJ2-3; D is unclear. Germline CDR1 is SNHLY and CDR2 is FYNNEI. The V end lost 7 bases, the J end lost 1 base, and 6 bases lay between the germline ends. The CDR3 loop spans 12 amino acids.

This clonotype was observed a handful of times. The V gene is TRBV20-1, the J gene TRBJ2-7; 12 nucleotides agree with TRBD1. Germline assignment: CDR1 DFQATT and CDR2 SNEGSKA (reference sequence). V shed 6 bases, J shed 9 bases, and the junction held 9 bases outside the gene matches. CDR3 size: 13 residues. CDR3 sequence: CSAPGQGAQGQYF. Here the CDR3 DNA reads TGCAGTGCCCCGGGACAGGGGGCGCAAGGGCAGTACTTC.